A single sample is the source of the 28 T cell receptor beta chains below, sequenced in a study of CD8+ T cells in alopecia areata. Extraction and reverse transcription of RNA yielded cDNA as the sequencing template. Profiled with immunoSEQ multiplex PCR; TCRdb holds only in-frame clones, not every one. The sample presents about 120,000 clones, none singletons. The sequenced material came from lesional skin. The receptors were gathered from a C3H/HeJ mouse with alopecia areata. For this strain, the MHC haplotype corresponds to H2-k.

Worth noting for this clone: Mouse names are used for the genes. The observed sequence ends 4 residues before the CDR3 terminus, with the missing tail filled in from the germline J gene. The rearrangement uses TRBV14 and TRBJ2-1; 10 nucleotides line up with TRBD2. CDR3 length: 14 residues. Germline CDR1 reads SGHDT; CDR2 reads FRDEAV. The V segment lost 4 bases and the J segment 6 bases; nucleotides outside the gene matches: 4. The sequenced part of the CDR3 DNA is TGTGCCAGCAGTCGACTGGGGGGTATTGCT. As protein: CASSRLGGIA. The CDR3 reads in full as CASSRLGGIAEQFF. Based on the CDR3 plus reference TRBV14 and TRBJ2-1, the full variable domain is EAGVTQSPRYAVLQEGQAVSFWCDPISGHDTLYWYQQPRDQGPQLLVYFRDEAVIDNSQLPSDRFSAVRPKGTNSTLKIQSAKQGDTATYLCASSRLGGIAEQFFGPGTRLTVL.

A few counts support this clone. These gene names are mouse names. The read ends 4 residues shy of where the CDR3 ends; the end is completed using the germline J gene. This chain uses TRBV13-3 with TRBJ2-1; 8 bases align to TRBD2. The CDR3 has 14 amino acids. Germline V gene data show CDR1 as NNHDY and CDR2 as SYVADS. Trimming took 10 bases from V and 2 from J; bases not matched to a gene: 8. Incomplete CDR3 DNA: TGTGCCGATCGGGGCTGGGGGGACTATGCT. Encoded protein: CADRGWGDYA. The full CDR3 protein is CADRGWGDYAEQFF.

Remarks on this clone: Each gene name is a mouse one. The read halts 4 residues ahead of the CDR3 end, with the missing end drawn from the germline J gene. The chain carries TRBV13-2 and TRBJ2-1; 9 bases map to TRBD1. J lost 3 bases, V lost 1 base, and 5 bases had no gene match. Looked up from germline, CDR1 is NNHNN and CDR2 is SYGAGS (reference sequence). This CDR3 spans 16 amino acids. Incomplete CDR3 DNA: TGTGCCAGCGGTGATTATCGGACAGGGGTCTATGCT. This translates into CASGDYRTGVYA. The entire CDR3 protein reads CASGDYRTGVYAEQFF.

This clone was seen a handful of times. Mouse gene names and germline throughout. The sequenced fragment ends 4 residues before the CDR3 boundary, so the rest is inferred from the germline J gene. The sample holds other DNA sequences that translate to the same CDR3. The chain recombines TRBV17 with TRBJ1-4; 10 bases align to TRBD1. J lost 4 bases, V lost 5 bases, and 4 bases had no gene match. The CDR3 totals 15 residues. Germline CDR1 reads MNHDT; CDR2 reads YYDKIL. CDR3 DNA (partial): TGTGCTAGCAGTTCCGGGACAGGGGTCAACGAA. It codes for CASSSGTGVNE. The full-length CDR3 reads as CASSSGTGVNERLFF.

This clone was recorded a few times. The gene names given are mouse names. The CDR3 reads CASTHTGGAHEQYF. The CDR3 DNA, read in part, is TGTGCCAGCACCCATACTGGGGGGGCGCAT. The gene calls are TRBV13-3 and TRBJ2-7; TRBD2 agrees at 11 bases. The read is 4 residues too short to cover the CDR3 end, so that end is filled in from the germline J gene. The CDR3 is made up of 14 amino acids. Germline loops: CDR1 NNHDY, CDR2 SYVADS.

This clone was seen a few times. Gene labels here are mouse ones. The CDR3 end lies 4 residues beyond the end of the read and is filled in from the germline J gene. The gene calls are TRBV1 and TRBJ2-2; D may be TRBD2 (5 bases). The CDR3 covers 15 residues. V was clipped by 6 bases and J by 0 bases, with 11 bases between them. Looked up from germline, CDR1 is NSQYPW and CDR2 is LRSPGD (reference sequence). The chain's CDR3 is CTCSWENANTGQLYF. CDR3 bases read: TGCACCTGCAGCTGGGAGAATGCAAACACCGGG.

This clone was counted only a few times. The gene symbols are mouse symbols. The CDR3 goes on 4 residues after the read ends, and that part is filled in from the germline J gene. The chain has TRBV17 and TRBJ1-4; D is perhaps TRBD1 (6 bases). The CDR3 runs 17 residues. The V end was cut by 3 bases, the J end by 0 bases, with 14 bases between. Germline CDR1 reads MNHDT; CDR2 reads YYDKIL. The part of the CDR3 DNA that was read is TGTGCTAGCAGTAGCGGCCAGGGGCCGATTTCCAACGAA. Residues: CASSSGQGPISNE. The full CDR3 protein reads CASSSGQGPISNERLFF.

As regards this clone: Mouse germline and gene names are used. Partial CDR3 DNA: TGTGCCAGCGGTGATCAAACTGGGGATAACTATGCT. This encodes CASGDQTGDNYA. The complete CDR3 reads CASGDQTGDNYAEQFF. V usage is TRBV13-2 and J usage is TRBJ2-1; 7 bases agree with TRBD2. The read finishes 4 residues shy of the CDR3 end, and the germline J gene is used to complete it. CDR3 length: 16 residues. V lost 1 base and J lost 0; bases outside the gene matches: 4. Germline-derived CDR1 and CDR2 are NNHNN and SYGAGS (reference sequence).

This clone appeared a few times. Gene names denote mouse genes. The read terminates 4 residues ahead of where the CDR3 ends, so the germline J gene completes it. This same CDR3 is encoded by further DNA sequences in the sample. The chain couples TRBV19 to TRBJ2-3, with 10 bases that match TRBD2. With V trimmed by 5 bases and J by 3 bases, 6 bases remained unmatched. CDR1 is FNHDT, CDR2 SITEND, per germline (reference sequence). CDR3 size: 15 residues. CDR3 sequence: CASSIRTGGAETLYF. The covered CDR3 bases are TGTGCCAGCAGCATAAGGACTGGGGGAGCAGAA.

The sample holds a few counts of this clone. Any gene name here is a mouse gene name. The part of the CDR3 DNA that was read is TGCACCTGCAGTGGAGACAGGGTCGAA. Its protein is CTCSGDRVE. The complete CDR3 protein is CTCSGDRVERLFF. The J gene is TRBJ1-4, the V gene TRBV1; 7 positions match TRBD1. The missing CDR3 end, 4 residues past where the read stops, is filled in from the germline J gene. CDR1 is NSQYPW and CDR2 is LRSPGD in the germline V gene (reference sequence). This CDR3 has 13 residues. Drawing the rest from reference TRBV1 and TRBJ1-4, the complete variable domain is VTLLEQNPRWRLVPRGQAVNLRCILKNSQYPWMSWYQQDLQKQLQWLFTLRSPGDKEVKSLPGADYLATRVTDTELRLQVANMSQGRTLYCTCSGDRVERLFFGHGTKLSVL.

This clone was seen many times. Genes and germline are mouse. The missing CDR3 end, 4 residues past where the read stops, is filled in from the germline J gene. V gene TRBV13-3 combines with J gene TRBJ1-2, with 8 bases fitting TRBD1. V shed 4 bases, J shed 4 bases, and the junction held 9 bases outside the gene matches. Germline values: CDR1 NNHDY, CDR2 SYVADS. The CDR3 has 15 amino acids. CDR3 in amino acids: CASSPPDREGSDYTF. CDR3 DNA (partial): TGTGCCAGCAGTCCCCCGGACAGGGAGGGCTCC.

With respect to this clone: Gene names follow the mouse nomenclature. The DNA ends 4 residues before the CDR3 does, and the rest of the CDR3 is filled in from the germline J gene. The chain links TRBV13-3 to TRBJ2-4, with 7 bases lining up with TRBD1. CDR1 NNHDY and CDR2 SYVADS come from the germline V gene. The trim removed 4 bases at V and 0 bases at J, leaving 8 bases unmatched. The CDR3 length is 16 residues. CDR3 bases read: TGTGCCAGCAGTTTCCTGGGACAGACTAGTCAAAAC. It is translated as CASSFLGQTSQN. The CDR3 in full is CASSFLGQTSQNTLYF.

Concerning this clone: Genes here carry mouse names. The sequence runs out 4 residues before the end of the CDR3; the remainder is reconstructed from the germline J gene. The chain recombines TRBV13-3 with TRBJ2-7; TRBD2 matches at 11 bases. Germline-derived CDR1 and CDR2 are NNHDY and SYVADS. This CDR3 is built from 15 residues. This CDR3 is CASSLYGTGGYEQYF. The CDR3 bases that were read are TGTGCCAGCAGTCTGTATGGGACTGGGGGTTAT.

Worth noting for this clone: All gene names here are mouse names. The CDR3 end is not reached by the read, which stops 4 residues before it; the germline J gene fills it in. V and J are TRBV19 and TRBJ2-3; D is perhaps TRBD2 (6 bases). V was clipped by 0 bases and J by 0 bases, with 11 bases between them. Looked up from germline, CDR1 is FNHDT and CDR2 is SITEND (reference sequence). The CDR3 is 16 amino acids. The CDR3 DNA, read in part, is TGTGCCAGCAGTATAGGCTGGGGAAATAGTGCAGAA. It translates to CASSIGWGNSAE. In full, the CDR3 is CASSIGWGNSAETLYF.

This clone was detected only a few times. Genes and germline come from the mouse. Read coverage stops 4 residues before the CDR3 terminus; the germline J gene supplies the remainder. This sequence joins TRBV1 and TRBJ2-3, with D perhaps matching TRBD1 (6 bases). V lost 0 bases and J 2 bases, leaving 9 bases between the germline ends. This CDR3 is 15 amino acids long. CDR1 is NSQYPW, CDR2 LRSPGD, per germline (reference sequence). The CDR3 reads CTCSADYRDAETLYF. The DNA read from the CDR3 is TGCACCTGCAGTGCAGATTACAGGGATGCAGAA. The whole variable domain, filled in from reference TRBV1 and TRBJ2-3, reads VTLLEQNPRWRLVPRGQAVNLRCILKNSQYPWMSWYQQDLQKQLQWLFTLRSPGDKEVKSLPGADYLATRVTDTELRLQVANMSQGRTLYCTCSADYRDAETLYFGSGTRLTVL.

This clone turned up a few times. The protein given in TCRdb and the translation of the DNA differ at residue 13, and the sequence presented here derives from the DNA. Each gene name is a mouse one. The CDR3 extends 3 residues past the end of the read, so its final part is completed from the germline J gene. This chain connects TRBV19 to TRBJ1-3; D unresolved. The CDR3 has 16 residues. Trimming stripped 1 base from V and 0 bases from J, with 11 bases between. In germline, CDR1 is FNHDT, CDR2 SITEND (reference sequence). CDR3 DNA, as far as it was read: TGTGCCAGCAGTATAAACAATAAAAATTCTGGAAATACG. Its translation: CASSINNKNSGNT. The full CDR3 protein is CASSINNKNSGNTLYF.

The sample holds a few counts of this clone. Gene names refer to mouse genes. The read ends 4 residues before the CDR3 terminus; that terminus is restored from the germline J gene. This specimen includes other DNA sequences encoding the same CDR3. This chain joins TRBV13-3 and TRBJ1-1; 8 nucleotides line up with TRBD1. The germline gives CDR1 NNHDY, CDR2 SYVADS. Trimming cost V 5 bases and J 1 base; bases outside gene matches: 4. The CDR3 covers 14 residues. Here the CDR3 reads CASRPTGGNTEVFF. Incomplete CDR3 DNA: TGTGCCAGCAGGCCTACAGGGGGGAACACA.

This clone was seen a handful of times. Gene names and germline refer to mouse. The read is 4 residues too short to cover the CDR3 end, so that end is filled in from the germline J gene. V gene TRBV1 combines with J gene TRBJ2-5; 7 nucleotides line up with TRBD1. The germline V gene encodes CDR1 NSQYPW and CDR2 LRSPGD (reference sequence). This CDR3 is built from 14 residues. J gave up 2 bases and V 6 bases, and 5 bases lay outside the gene matches. The CDR3 bases that were read are TGCACCTGCAGGCACAGGGGAGGCCAAGAC. Translated, it gives CTCRHRGGQD. The full-length CDR3 reads as CTCRHRGGQDTQYF.

This clone occurred a few times. These gene names are mouse names. The read falls 4 residues short of the CDR3 end, and the missing part is taken from the germline J gene. The V gene is TRBV1, the J gene TRBJ1-1; TRBD1 might be the D (5 bases). The germline V and J ends were trimmed by 1 base and 4 bases, with 10 bases remaining between them. Per germline, CDR1 NSQYPW and CDR2 LRSPGD (reference sequence). CDR3 length: 14 residues. The covered CDR3 bases are TGCACCTGCAGTGCAGGGGAGGGGAGCACA. Translation: CTCSAGEGST. The CDR3 reads in full as CTCSAGEGSTEVFF.

This clone appeared a few times. Here the gene names and germline are mouse. With the read ending 4 residues before the CDR3 end, the germline J gene is used to fill in that end. Other DNA variants within this sample encode the same CDR3. The V and J genes are TRBV13-3 and TRBJ2-3; 12 nucleotides agree with TRBD2. V shed 2 bases, J shed 2 bases, and the junction held 3 bases outside the gene matches. Looked up from germline, CDR1 is NNHDY and CDR2 is SYVADS. The CDR3 totals 16 residues. This CDR3 is CASSEGTGGSAETLYF. CDR3 bases read: TGTGCCAGCAGTGAAGGGACTGGGGGGTCTGCAGAA.

This clone was detected only a few times. The gene symbols are mouse symbols. The sequence runs out 4 residues before the end of the CDR3; the remainder is reconstructed from the germline J gene. This chain links TRBV13-1 with TRBJ2-2; 14 nucleotides line up with TRBD2. There are 16 residues in the CDR3. Germline V lookup: CDR1 NSHNY, CDR2 SYGAGN. The CDR3 bases that were read are TGTGCCAGCAGTGATGGGGACTGGGGGGGCCTCGGG. Protein: CASSDGDWGGLG. The full CDR3 protein reads CASSDGDWGGLGQLYF.

This clone was observed many times. Gene names are mouse gene names. The read ends 4 residues shy of where the CDR3 ends; the end is completed using the germline J gene. V is TRBV13-3 and J is TRBJ2-1; TRBD1 matches 7 bases. Germline V gene data show CDR1 as NNHDY and CDR2 as SYVADS. CDR3 size: 14 residues. V lost 0 bases, J lost 6 bases, and 3 bases stayed unmatched. The sequenced CDR3 bases are TGTGCCAGCAGTGATGAGGGACAGTTTGCT. It codes for CASSDEGQFA. In full, the CDR3 reads CASSDEGQFAEQFF.

This clone turned up a few times. The germline and genes are mouse ones. The read stops 4 residues short of the end of the CDR3; the missing end is completed from the germline J gene. The chain couples TRBV19 to TRBJ2-3, with TRBD2 matching 10 bases. The CDR3 loop spans 17 amino acids. Trimming at V came to 4 bases and at J to 0 bases, leaving 8 bases not matched to a gene. The germline V gene encodes CDR1 FNHDT and CDR2 SITEND (reference sequence). CDR3 amino acids: CASSRLDWGSSAETLYF. The sequenced part of the CDR3 DNA is TGTGCCAGCAGTCGTCTGGACTGGGGGTCTAGTGCAGAA.

This clone was seen ten or more times. There is a difference at residue 12 between the TCRdb protein and the DNA translation, so the protein given here was translated from the DNA. Gene names denote mouse genes. The read terminates 3 residues ahead of where the CDR3 ends, so the germline J gene completes it. The rearrangement joins TRBV13-3 to TRBJ1-3; D remains unclear. Germline loops: CDR1 NNHDY, CDR2 SYVADS. The CDR3 runs 15 residues. V lost 3 bases and J 0 bases, leaving 10 bases between the germline ends. The CDR3 protein is CASSVFTVSGNTLYF. The covered CDR3 bases are TGTGCCAGCAGTGTTTTCACAGTTTCTGGAAATACG.

On this clone itself: Genes and germline are mouse. The missing CDR3 end, 4 residues past where the read stops, is filled in from the germline J gene. The chain carries TRBV13-3 and TRBJ2-1; 9 bases are shared with TRBD1. CDR1 is NNHDY and CDR2 is SYVADS in the germline V gene. V lost 9 bases, J lost 3 bases, and 4 bases stayed unmatched. The CDR3 sequence is 13 residues long. The sequenced part of the CDR3 DNA is TGTGCCACATGGGACAGGGTCTATGCT. Its protein product is CATWDRVYA. The whole CDR3 protein is CATWDRVYAEQFF.

This clone has more than one count but fewer than ten. Gene names refer to mouse genes. The CDR3 end is not reached by the read, which stops 4 residues before it; the germline J gene fills it in. This chain connects TRBV29 to TRBJ1-1, with TRBD1 matching 8 bases. CDR1 and CDR2 (germline): MSHET, SYDVDS. The junction had 4 bases not matched to a gene; V was cut back by 3 bases and J by 1 base. The CDR3 runs to 15 residues. The CDR3 DNA, read in part, is TGTGCTAGCAGTTTCCGGACAGGGTCGAACACA. Protein: CASSFRTGSNT. The complete CDR3 protein is CASSFRTGSNTEVFF.

This clone was recorded a few times. Gene and germline names: mouse. The read ends 4 residues before the CDR3 terminus; that terminus is restored from the germline J gene. V is TRBV13-2 and J is TRBJ2-7; TRBD1 aligns across 9 bases. This CDR3 region has 13 residues. CDR1 is NNHNN and CDR2 is SYGAGS in the germline V gene (reference sequence). The covered CDR3 bases are TGTGCCAGCCCGGGGACAGGGAAAGAT. It specifies CASPGTGKD. The whole CDR3 is CASPGTGKDEQYF.

Concerning this clone itself: All gene names here are mouse names. The sequenced fragment ends 4 residues before the CDR3 boundary, so the rest is inferred from the germline J gene. This rearrangement joins TRBV13-1 to TRBJ1-1; perhaps TRBD1 as D (5 bases). This CDR3 spans 12 amino acids. Germline V gives CDR1 NSHNY, CDR2 SYGAGN. This CDR3 is CASSGHRKEVFF. Partial CDR3 DNA: TGTGCCAGCAGTGGCCACAGGAAA.